The sequence of this T cell receptor (beta chain) was determined in a study of blood T cells in healthy people across ages. Combining a sample-barcoded 5' primer with a J-beta primer mix, a second PCR ran for roughly 6 to 12 cycles. Via MiXCR, TCRdb re-called the 5' RACE reads, giving one row per CDR3 protein. The data hold roughly 1,300,000 distinct CDR3 sequences, with 55% to 75% observed a single time. Donors gave around 10 milliliters of peripheral blood apiece. This clonotype came up once. Its matching antigen is unknown. The germline CDR1 and CDR2 sequences are DFQATT and SNEGSKA (reference sequence). The length of the CDR3 is 16 residues. V shed 0 bases, J shed 9 bases, and the junction held 13 bases outside the gene matches. Overall study results and limits: A roughly linear age-dependent decrease characterized TCR beta diversity per million T cells. Total diversity from one million sequenced T cells was likely underestimated.

The J gene is TRBJ2-1, the V gene TRBV20-1, with 8 nucleotides matching TRBD2. This receptor was obtained from a man aged 18 to 35 in good health. Sequencing input: blood. CDR3 nucleotides: TGCAGTGCTAGAGATGCAGCGGGAGTAGTCTTCTCTGAGCAGTTCTTC. Encoded protein: CSARDAAGVVFSEQFF.